These 30 T cell receptor beta chains share one sample of origin, sequenced in a study of T cells in tumors after PD-1 blockade. Clones were read by immunoSEQ multiplex PCR, and TCRdb kept only the in-frame ones, dropping some. The data show about 35,000 clones, about 77% seen once. Sequenced here: PBMCs, sampled before anti-PD-1 treatment. Source of these receptors: a human donor with basal cell carcinoma.

The chain links TRBV7-9 to TRBJ2-5; the D gene is possibly TRBD2 (5 bases). The CDR3 extends over 16 amino acids. V was shortened by 5 bases and J by 5 bases, with 21 bases between the two germline ends. Germline CDR1 SEHNR, CDR2 FQNEAQ (reference sequence). The CDR3 sequence is CASSKTLNEGRETQYF. The CDR3 DNA sequence: TGTGCCAGCAGCAAGACCCTTAATGAGGGCCGCGAGACCCAGTACTTC.

A single count supports this clone. The genes are TRBV5-5 and TRBJ2-3; tentative D call: TRBD1 (6 bases). The V end was cut by 2 bases, the J end by 2 bases, with 9 bases between. Germline V lookup: CDR1 SGHKS, CDR2 YYEKEE (reference sequence). The CDR3 runs to 14 residues. The CDR3 nucleotides read TGTGCCAGCAGCTTACAGGGTTACACAGATACGCAGTATTTT. This codes for CASSLQGYTDTQYF.

The chain has TRBV7-8 and TRBJ2-3; 11 nucleotides agree with TRBD2. The CDR3 is 16 amino acids. CDR1 is SGHVS and CDR2 is FQNEAQ in the germline V gene. V lost 5 bases to trimming and J lost 4 bases; unmatched junction nucleotides: 8. The CDR3 is CASSPRLAGLADTQYF. As DNA, the CDR3 is TGTGCCAGCAGCCCTAGACTAGCGGGGTTGGCAGATACGCAGTATTTT.

The chain employs TRBV19 and TRBJ1-1; 9 positions match TRBD1. The germline V gene encodes CDR1 LNHDA and CDR2 SQIVND (reference sequence). V was pared by 6 bases and J by 3 bases, with 2 bases of the junction left unmatched. This CDR3 has 13 amino acids. The CDR3 coding sequence is TGTGCCAGTAGCTGGACAGGGGACACTGAAGCTTTCTTT. Its protein is CASSWTGDTEAFF.

The genes are TRBV19 and TRBJ2-7; 9 bases agree with TRBD1. With V trimmed by 5 bases and J by 6 bases, 11 bases remained unmatched. The CDR3 is 15 residues long. Germline V gene data show CDR1 as LNHDA and CDR2 as SQIVND (reference sequence). The CDR3 loop is CASSARTGAGSEQYF. CDR3 bases: TGTGCCAGTAGTGCCCGGACAGGGGCGGGGAGCGAGCAGTACTTC.

This sequence joins TRBV19 and TRBJ1-2; 11 bases map to TRBD1. The CDR3 runs to 16 residues. Trimming took 6 bases from V and 8 from J; bases not matched to a gene: 14. In germline, CDR1 is LNHDA, CDR2 SQIVND (reference sequence). The CDR3 DNA is TGTGCCAGTAGGACATCCGGGACAGGGGGATTAAGCGGCTACACCTTC. Translating gives CASRTSGTGGLSGYTF. Looking up the rest from reference TRBV19 and TRBJ1-2 gives the full variable domain: DGGITQSPKYLFRKEGQNVTLSCEQNLNHDAMYWYRQDPGQGLRLIYYSQIVNDFQKGDIAEGYSVSREKKESFPLTVTSAQKNPTAFYLCASRTSGTGGLSGYTFGSGTRLTVV.

The chain employs TRBV7-9 and TRBJ1-1; a weak D match, TRBD1 (5 bases). The V and J ends lost 7 bases and 4 bases respectively, with 10 bases between them. The germline gives CDR1 SEHNR, CDR2 FQNEAQ (reference sequence). The CDR3 length is 12 residues. The CDR3 sequence: CASTPRVTEAFF. The CDR3 DNA is TGTGCCAGCACCCCCAGGGTCACTGAAGCTTTCTTT. Together with reference TRBV7-9 and TRBJ1-1, the CDR3 gives the full variable domain: DTGVSQNPRHKITKRGQNVTFRCDPISEHNRLYWYRQTLGQGPEFLTYFQNEAQLEKSRLLSDRFSAERPKGSFSTLEIQRTEQGDSAMYLCASTPRVTEAFFGQGTRLTVV.

The rearrangement uses TRBV27 and TRBJ2-7; TRBD1 matches at 7 bases. CDR3 length: 16 residues. Germline V gene sequence: CDR1 MNHEY, CDR2 SMNVEV (reference sequence). V lost 5 bases, J lost 0 bases, and 10 bases stayed unmatched. In nucleotides, the CDR3 is TGTGCCAGCAGTCCCTCACGGGACAGAGTCTCCTACGAGCAGTACTTC. Translation: CASSPSRDRVSYEQYF.

This clone was seen only a few times. The genes are TRBV10-3 and TRBJ2-6; a possible D gene is TRBD1 (6 bases). The CDR3 is 18 residues long. Trimming shortened V by 0 bases and J by 0 bases, and 12 bases separated the two germline ends. Germline V gene lookup returns CDR1 ENHRY and CDR2 SYGVKD. The CDR3 sequence: CAISESGHSNSGANVLTF. CDR3 sequence (DNA): TGTGCCATCAGTGAGTCGGGACACTCCAACTCTGGGGCCAACGTCCTGACTTTC.

The CDR3: CASRTVTTNTEAFF. In DNA form, the CDR3 reads TGTGCCAGCCGGACCGTGACAACGAACACTGAAGCTTTCTTT. The chain joins TRBV2 to TRBJ1-1, with D unresolved. The germline V and J ends were trimmed by 8 bases and 1 base, with 14 bases remaining between them. The CDR3 runs to 14 residues. Germline V gene data show CDR1 as SNHLY and CDR2 as FYNNEI.

This chain uses TRBV9 with TRBJ2-3, with 9 bases that match TRBD2. Germline assignment: CDR1 SGDLS and CDR2 YYNGEE. The CDR3 runs 16 residues. Trimming at V came to 2 bases and at J to 3 bases, leaving 7 bases not matched to a gene. CDR3 nucleotides: TGTGCCAGCAGCGTTCTGGCGGGGGGGCGAACAGATACGCAGTATTTT. Translating gives CASSVLAGGRTDTQYF.

The CDR3 DNA reads as TGTGCCAGCAGCTTAGGGTGGCGAGGGGAGCAGTACTTC. Its translation is CASSLGWRGEQYF. The chain uses TRBV11-3 and TRBJ2-7, with D possibly matching TRBD2 (5 bases). This CDR3 has 13 amino acids. Germline V lookup: CDR1 SGHNT, CDR2 YENEEA. Trimming removed 1 base at V and 7 bases at J, with 11 bases between.

J is TRBJ2-3 and V is TRBV7-9; D might be TRBD1 or TRBD2, each matching 5 bases. CDR3 length: 14 amino acids. Trimming pared 3 bases from V and 4 bases from J, leaving 11 bases between. CDR1 SEHNR and CDR2 FQNEAQ come from the germline V gene (reference sequence). The CDR3 here is CASSFGTRADTQYF. DNA of the CDR3: TGTGCCAGCAGCTTTGGGACCCGGGCAGATACGCAGTATTTT. Full variable domain (missing parts from reference TRBV7-9 and TRBJ2-3): DTGVSQNPRHKITKRGQNVTFRCDPISEHNRLYWYRQTLGQGPEFLTYFQNEAQLEKSRLLSDRFSAERPKGSFSTLEIQRTEQGDSAMYLCASSFGTRADTQYFGPGTRLTVL.

As regards this clone: One end of the junction is discordant with germline, which a read error may explain. The rearrangement uses TRBV5-1 and TRBJ1-5; D unresolved. CDR3 size: 15 residues. CDR1 and CDR2 (germline): SGHRS, YFSETQ. The CDR3 loop reads CTSSLDGRSNQPQHF. The CDR3 coding sequence is TGCACCAGCAGCTTGGACGGGAGGAGCAATCAGCCCCAGCATTTT. Variable domain in full (rest from reference TRBV5-1 and TRBJ1-5): KAGVTQTPRYLIKTRGQQVTLSCSPISGHRSVSWYQQTPGQGLQFLFEYFSETQRNKGNFPGRFSGRQFSNSRSEMNVSTLELGDSALYLCTSSLDGRSNQPQHFGDGTRLSIL.

This clone was detected ten times or more. The chain recombines TRBV5-1 with TRBJ1-4, with unresolved D. V was pared by 4 bases and J by 4 bases, with 14 bases between. CDR1 is SGHRS, CDR2 YFSETQ, per germline. The CDR3 is 15 residues long. CDR3 in DNA: TGCGCCAGCAGCCCCACGGGGTCGGATAATGAAAAACTGTTTTTT. Residues: CASSPTGSDNEKLFF.

The chain is built from TRBV7-8 and TRBJ2-1; TRBD2 is a possible D gene (6 bases). The CDR3 totals 16 residues. V shed 5 bases and J shed 0 bases, with 14 bases lying between them. CDR1 and CDR2 from the germline V gene are SGHVS and FQNEAQ. The CDR3 coding sequence is TGTGCCAGCAGCCCCACCGGGACTGACTCCTACAATGAGCAGTTCTTC. It yields the protein CASSPTGTDSYNEQFF.

The chain is built from TRBV6-6 and TRBJ2-5, with D possibly being TRBD2 (6 bases). CDR1 MNHNY and CDR2 SVGAGI come from the germline V gene (reference sequence). V was cut by 7 bases and J by 3 bases, with 12 bases left in between. The CDR3 totals 13 residues. CDR3 amino acids: CASNRDSEETQYF. In DNA, the CDR3 is TGTGCCAGCAACCGGGACTCCGAAGAGACCCAGTACTTC.

V is TRBV5-1 and J is TRBJ2-5; perhaps D is TRBD1 or TRBD2 (6 bases each). CDR3 length: 14 residues. The V end was cut by 4 bases, the J end by 7 bases, with 17 bases between. Germline CDR1 and CDR2: SGHRS and YFSETQ. CDR3 in DNA: TGCGCCAGCAGCGGCGGACAGTTCGGGGGGACCCAGTACTTC. Amino acid sequence: CASSGGQFGGTQYF.

CDR3 nucleotides: TGTGCCAGCAGCCCCGGCCCCCAGGATCAGCCCCAGCATTTT. This translates into CASSPGPQDQPQHF. The chain links TRBV9 to TRBJ1-5; D is unresolved. This CDR3 spans 14 amino acids. With 4 bases removed from V and 5 bases from J, the gap between germline ends came to 13 bases. Looked up from germline, CDR1 is SGDLS and CDR2 is YYNGEE.

In DNA, the CDR3 is TGTGCCAGCAAACCCCTGGGGCTCTACGAGCAGTACTTC. It codes for CASKPLGLYEQYF. The gene calls are TRBV28 and TRBJ2-7, with a weak D call TRBD1 (5 bases). The CDR3 runs to 13 residues. With 7 bases removed from V and 3 bases from J, the gap between germline ends came to 13 bases. Germline CDR1 and CDR2: MDHEN and SYDVKM.

The rearrangement uses TRBV6-5 and TRBJ2-7; D is undetermined. Trimming took 1 base from V and 4 from J, leaving 8 bases between them. CDR1 and CDR2 from the germline V gene are MNHEY and SVGAGI. The CDR3 spans 13 residues. CDR3 sequence (DNA): TGTGCCAGCAGTTACTTGTTGGGTTACGAGCAGTACTTC. It is translated as CASSYLLGYEQYF.

V is TRBV6-5 and J is TRBJ1-3, with unresolved D. Germline-derived CDR1 and CDR2 are MNHEY and SVGAGI. The CDR3 covers 14 residues. V was shortened by 8 bases and J by 0 bases, with 11 bases between the two germline ends. CDR3 residues: CASLARNSGNTIYF. CDR3 bases: TGTGCCAGCCTGGCCCGGAACTCTGGAAACACCATATATTTT.

This chain joins TRBV7-8 and TRBJ2-5; D may match TRBD1 or TRBD2 (5 bases each). CDR1 and CDR2 (germline): SGHVS, FQNEAQ. The CDR3 consists of 14 residues. Trimming shortened V by 5 bases and J by 7 bases, and 17 bases separated the two germline ends. This CDR3 reads CASSLTGLSGTQYF. The CDR3 coding sequence is TGTGCCAGCAGCCTGACGGGGCTAAGTGGGACCCAGTACTTC.

The chain couples TRBV5-6 to TRBJ2-7; 9 bases align to TRBD2. Trimming cost V 4 bases and J 5 bases; bases outside gene matches: 7. CDR1 and CDR2 from the germline V gene are SGHDT and YYEEEE. The CDR3 is 14 amino acids. In nucleotides, the CDR3 is TGTGCCAGCAGCCTGCTAGCGGGATTCGACGAGCAGTACTTC. Translated: CASSLLAGFDEQYF.

This sequence joins TRBV10-2 and TRBJ2-7; 7 bases line up with TRBD2. CDR1 WSHSY and CDR2 SAAADI come from the germline V gene. The CDR3 has 12 amino acids. V lost 8 bases to trimming and J lost 3 bases; unmatched junction nucleotides: 4. CDR3 sequence (DNA): TGCGCCAGCGGGAGGGAGGACTACGAGCAGTACTTC. Residues: CASGREDYEQYF.

This chain connects TRBV25-1 to TRBJ2-7; D is perhaps TRBD2 (5 bases). The germline V and J ends were trimmed by 7 bases and 2 bases, with 6 bases remaining between them. The CDR3 spans 11 residues. Germline-derived CDR1 and CDR2 are MGHDK and SYGVNS. The CDR3 loop is CASTGTYEQYF. The CDR3 bases are TGTGCCAGCACCGGGACCTACGAGCAGTACTTC.

This chain connects TRBV6-6 to TRBJ1-5; no clear D. V was trimmed by 8 bases and J by 10 bases, leaving 21 bases between them. Germline V gene lookup returns CDR1 MNHNY and CDR2 SVGAGI (reference sequence). This CDR3 contains 14 residues. The CDR3 sequence is CASGYNQVSVPQHF. Written as DNA, the CDR3 is TGTGCCAGCGGATATAACCAGGTCAGCGTTCCCCAGCATTTT.

By share of the sample, this clone is medium-sized. The chain is built from TRBV11-3 and TRBJ2-7, with TRBD2 identical over 7 bases. Germline lookup yields CDR1 SGHNT and CDR2 YENEEA. The CDR3 runs 15 residues. Trimming took 5 bases from V and 0 from J; bases not matched to a gene: 7. As DNA, the CDR3 is TGTGCCAGCAGCGTGGGGAGGGGACCCTCCTACGAGCAGTACTTC. As protein: CASSVGRGPSYEQYF.

The chain combines TRBV7-7 with TRBJ2-1; 9 bases line up with TRBD1. This CDR3 contains 15 residues. V dropped 5 bases and J dropped 5; count of bases not matched to a gene: 7. Germline lookup yields CDR1 SSHAT and CDR2 FNYEAQ (reference sequence). The CDR3 nucleotides are TGTGCCAGCAGCCGTGACAGGGGGGGGGACAATGAGCAGTTCTTC. It specifies CASSRDRGGDNEQFF. Supplemented by reference TRBV7-7 and TRBJ2-1, the full variable domain reads GAGVSQSPRYKVTKRGQDVTLRCDPISSHATLYWYQQALGQGPEFLTYFNYEAQPDKSGLPSDRFSAERPEGSISTLTIQRTEQRDSAMYRCASSRDRGGDNEQFFGPGTRLTVL.

The chain has TRBV10-3 and TRBJ1-3; no firm D call. CDR3 length equals 14 residues. V was clipped by 3 bases and J by 0 bases, with 6 bases between them. In germline, CDR1 is ENHRY, CDR2 SYGVKD. The CDR3 DNA sequence: TGTGCCATCAGTGATAACCTCTCTGGAAACACCATATATTTT. This encodes CAISDNLSGNTIYF.